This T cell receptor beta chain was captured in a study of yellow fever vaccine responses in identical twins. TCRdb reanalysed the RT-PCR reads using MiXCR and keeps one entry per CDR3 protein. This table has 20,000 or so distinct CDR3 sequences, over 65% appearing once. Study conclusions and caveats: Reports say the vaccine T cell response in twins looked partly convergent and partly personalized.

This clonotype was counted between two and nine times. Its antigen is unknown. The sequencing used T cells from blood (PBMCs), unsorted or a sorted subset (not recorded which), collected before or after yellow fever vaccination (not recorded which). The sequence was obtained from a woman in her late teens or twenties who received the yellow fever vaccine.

For the CDR3, the DNA is TGTGCCACCAGCAGAACAGGGTTCTACGAGCAGTACTTC. Amino acid sequence: CATSRTGFYEQYF. This sequence joins TRBV15 and TRBJ2-7, with TRBD1 as a possible D gene (6 bases). The CDR3 spans 13 residues. CDR1 is LNHNV and CDR2 is YYDKDF in the germline V gene (reference sequence). V was trimmed by 2 bases and J by 3 bases, leaving 8 bases between them. Looking up the rest from reference TRBV15 and TRBJ2-7 gives the full variable domain: DAMVIQNPRYQVTQFGKPVTLSCSQTLNHNVMYWYQQKSSQAPKLLFHYYDKDFNNEADTPDNFQSRRPNTSFCFLDIRSPGLGDTAMYLCATSRTGFYEQYFGPGTRLTVT.